The rows below give T cell receptor beta chains drawn from one sample of a study of T cell changes during pregnancy in multiple sclerosis. This table comes from immunoSEQ multiplex PCR, and its TCRdb copy is limited to in-frame clones, with some not included. The data contain tens of thousands of clones, 90% to 97% of them seen just once; the ten biggest clones take up roughly 2.3%. Material: CD8+ T cells from peripheral blood mononuclear cells, obtained after pregnancy. The receptors come from a female donor with multiple sclerosis, enrolled in a pregnancy study. CDR3s leave out the opening cysteine and the closing phenylalanine or tryptophan. A clone size is listed for some rows: how often the clone was seen (once, few, many), or a class if it is expanded.

size	V	length	J	CDR3
.	TRBV7-6	13	TRBJ2-7	ASSLGGGGSYEQY
.	TRBV27	13	TRBJ2-7	ASSPSGSPSYEQY
once	TRBV7-6	9	TRBJ2-7	ASMGGGEQY
.	TRBV6-1	12	TRBJ1-1	ASSEMDRPTEAF
.	TRBV15	14	TRBJ2-2	ATSRESWGLAGELF
.	TRBV7-6	15	TRBJ2-3	ASSLDPPSGSADTQY
once	TRBV29-1	11	TRBJ1-4	SVVKGVDEKLF
.	TRBV9	15	TRBJ2-1	ASSVNRVAGGPNEQF
.	TRBV28	11	TRBJ1-1	ASSETGDTEAF
.	TRBV6-6	13	TRBJ2-7	ASSYSDRGSYEQY
.	TRBV11-3	13	TRBJ2-3	ASSLRTGDTDTQY
.	TRBV21-1	13	TRBJ1-2	ASSIETRGGYGYT
.	TRBV6-1	17	TRBJ2-3	ASSEPRLAGRNGADTQY
.	TRBV7-9	12	TRBJ1-2	ASRTLSGFGGYT
.	TRBV11-2	15	TRBJ2-7	ASSLDSTRRSDYEQY